The 29 T cell receptor beta chains presented below share a single source sample, sequenced in a study of OX40 agonist ivuxolimab in advanced cancers. The protocol was immunoSEQ multiplex PCR, while the TCRdb copy is restricted to in-frame clones and leaves out a portion. The table lists 20,000 to 25,000 clones, roughly three quarters of them singletons, with roughly 9.8% in the top ten. The sample was CD4+ or CD8+ T cells sorted from blood, taken in a trial of the OX40 agonist ivuxolimab. These receptor sequences come from an adult with an advanced solid tumor such as melanoma, head and neck, liver or kidney cancer.

The J gene is TRBJ1-4, the V gene TRBV5-8; D ambiguous. Trimming shortened V by 0 bases and J by 8 bases, and 11 bases separated the two germline ends. Looked up from germline, CDR1 is SGHTS and CDR2 is YDEGEE. This CDR3 is built from 14 residues. The CDR3 region has the DNA TGTGCCAGCAGCTTGGGAGGGAAGGGCGAAAAACTGTTTTTT. It yields the protein CASSLGGKGEKLFF.

This clone was seen a few times. J is TRBJ1-4 and V is TRBV7-2, with D tentatively TRBD1 (5 bases). Germline CDR1 reads SGHTA; CDR2 reads FQGNSA. CDR3 size: 13 residues. Trimming left V 3 bases short and J 8 bases short, with 10 bases between. CDR3 nucleotides: TGTGCCAGCAGCTTTACCAGGGAGGAAAAACTGTTTTTT. Translated: CASSFTREEKLFF.

The chain recombines TRBV7-9 with TRBJ1-2; no reliable D call. Germline V gene sequence: CDR1 SEHNR, CDR2 FQNEAQ (reference sequence). The CDR3 length is 12 residues. V lost 3 bases to trimming and J lost 7 bases, with 9 bases between them. The CDR3, as DNA: TGTGCCAGCAGCTTTTCAACCGTTGGCTACACCTTC. It translates to CASSFSTVGYTF.

The chain joins TRBV19 to TRBJ1-5, with D uncertain. This CDR3 is built from 16 residues. CDR1 is LNHDA and CDR2 is SQIVND in the germline V gene (reference sequence). V dropped 6 bases and J dropped 0 bases, with 15 bases sitting between them. The CDR3 region is CASRYGSGGSNQPQHF. CDR3 coding DNA: TGTGCCAGTAGGTATGGGTCCGGAGGTAGCAATCAGCCCCAGCATTTT.

This clone was seen a single time. V and J are TRBV30 and TRBJ2-7; D perhaps matches TRBD2 (5 bases). The germline CDR1 and CDR2 sequences are GTSNPN and SVGIG (reference sequence). Trimming removed 3 bases at V and 1 base at J, with 10 bases between. The CDR3 covers 13 residues. The CDR3 reads CAWSREASYEQYF. In nucleotides, the CDR3 is TGTGCCTGGAGCCGGGAAGCTTCCTACGAGCAGTACTTC.

In its sample, this clone was seen once. V gene TRBV2 combines with J gene TRBJ1-1; no reliable D call. Between the trimmed V and J ends, which lost 6 bases and 6 bases, there was a span of 17 bases. The CDR3 is 14 amino acids. CDR1 SNHLY and CDR2 FYNNEI come from the germline V gene. The CDR3 nucleotides are TGTGCCAGCAGAAGTCAGACTATGAAATCTGAAGCTTTCTTT. The encoded protein is CASRSQTMKSEAFF.

The table lists this clone with a count of one. This chain joins TRBV14 and TRBJ2-5; D call uncertain. Germline CDR1 SGHDN, CDR2 FVKESK. Trimming stripped 5 bases from V and 0 bases from J, with 13 bases between. The CDR3 loop spans 15 amino acids. Written as DNA, the CDR3 is TGTGCCAGCAGCTTACCATACTTGTACCAAGAGACCCAGTACTTC. Its protein product is CASSLPYLYQETQYF.

The chain recombines TRBV4-2 with TRBJ2-7; TRBD2 might be the D (5 bases). V was shortened by 4 bases and J by 2 bases, with 9 bases between the two germline ends. The CDR3 runs to 13 residues. The germline V gene encodes CDR1 LGHNA and CDR2 YNFKEQ. In DNA form, the CDR3 reads TGTGCCAGCAGCCGTAGCGAGCCCTACGAGCAGTACTTC. Encoded protein: CASSRSEPYEQYF.

This rearrangement joins TRBV19 to TRBJ2-7; no firm D call. CDR1 is LNHDA and CDR2 is SQIVND in the germline V gene (reference sequence). V was trimmed by 2 bases and J by 0 bases, leaving 20 bases between them. The CDR3 is 18 amino acids. The CDR3 bases are TGTGCCAGTAGTATAATTGGGCCCTCCGTAGGGCCCTCCTACGAGCAGTACTTC. This gives the protein CASSIIGPSVGPSYEQYF.

The genes are TRBV5-4 and TRBJ1-4, with 9 bases lining up with TRBD1. The germline CDR1 and CDR2 sequences are SGHNT and YYREEE (reference sequence). The CDR3 has 16 residues. V shed 4 bases and J 5 bases; nucleotides not matched to a gene: 9. The CDR3 loop is CASSQGSGQGNEKLFF. The CDR3 DNA reads as TGTGCCAGCAGCCAAGGGTCCGGACAGGGGAATGAAAAACTGTTTTTT.

V usage is TRBV11-1 and J usage is TRBJ1-2; D remains unclear. Germline V gene sequence: CDR1 SGHAT, CDR2 FQDESV (reference sequence). The CDR3 runs to 14 residues. Trimming took 5 bases from V and 0 from J, leaving 10 bases between them. CDR3 protein: CASSPGRPNYGYTF. Here the CDR3 DNA reads TGTGCCAGCAGCCCCGGCAGACCTAACTATGGCTACACCTTC. Filled out from reference TRBV11-1 and TRBJ1-2, the complete variable domain reads EAEVAQSPRYKITEKSQAVAFWCDPISGHATLYWYRQILGQGPELLVQFQDESVVDDSQLPKDRFSAERLKGVDSTLKIQPAELGDSAMYLCASSPGRPNYGYTFGSGTRLTVV.

By share of the sample, this clone is medium-sized. The V and J genes are TRBV7-2 and TRBJ2-3; TRBD2 matches at 8 bases. CDR1 and CDR2 from the germline V gene are SGHTA and FQGNSA. This CDR3 region has 16 residues. V lost 1 base, J lost 6 bases, and 9 bases stayed unmatched. CDR3 sequence: CASSLGGGGTWDTQYF. CDR3 DNA sequence: TGTGCCAGCAGCTTAGGCGGCGGGGGGACATGGGATACGCAGTATTTT.

This clone appeared a few times. The chain joins TRBV6-5 to TRBJ1-1; maybe TRBD1 (5 bases). The V gene lost 7 bases and the J gene lost 10 bases, with 19 bases spanning the gap. CDR1 MNHEY and CDR2 SVGAGI come from the germline V gene. CDR3 length: 13 amino acids. The CDR3 reads CASTRGRAFGAFF. DNA of the CDR3: TGTGCCAGCACCCGGGGCCGGGCTTTCGGAGCTTTCTTT.

This chain uses TRBV2 with TRBJ1-2, with 7 bases that match TRBD1. The J segment lost 4 bases and the V segment lost 6 bases, leaving 11 bases of the junction unmatched. The CDR3 is made up of 15 amino acids. Germline CDR1 reads SNHLY; CDR2 reads FYNNEI. The CDR3 DNA reads as TGTGCCAGCAGCCTAAGACAGGGAGATACCTATGGCTACACCTTC. This codes for CASSLRQGDTYGYTF. The full variable domain, in which reference TRBV2 and TRBJ1-2 provide the parts outside the CDR3, is EPEVTQTPSHQVTQMGQEVILRCVPISNHLYFYWYRQILGQKVEFLVSFYNNEISEKSEIFDDQFSVERPDGSNFTLKIRSTKLEDSAMYFCASSLRQGDTYGYTFGSGTRLTVV.

The rearrangement links TRBV9 to TRBJ1-2; 10 positions match TRBD1. The CDR3 sequence is 14 residues long. Germline V gene sequence: CDR1 SGDLS, CDR2 YYNGEE. With V trimmed by 3 bases and J by 10 bases, 9 bases remained unmatched. For the CDR3, the DNA is TGTGCCAGCAGCGGGGGGACAGGGGTGCCAATCTACACCTTC. Its translation is CASSGGTGVPIYTF.

The chain employs TRBV5-6 and TRBJ1-6; 7 bases align to TRBD1. Germline V CDR1 and CDR2: SGHDT, YYEEEE. Germline trimming cut 0 bases from V and 3 bases from J; bases unmatched to any gene: 3. This CDR3 region has 16 residues. The DNA for the CDR3 is TGTGCCAGCAGCTTGGGACAGGGATACTATAATTCACCCCTCCACTTT. This codes for CASSLGQGYYNSPLHF.

The chain couples TRBV15 to TRBJ2-3; no firm D call. Germline V lookup: CDR1 LNHNV, CDR2 YYDKDF (reference sequence). Trimming pared 2 bases from V and 0 bases from J, leaving 12 bases between. This CDR3 is built from 16 residues. The CDR3 here is CATSRPLVASTDTQYF. As DNA, the CDR3 is TGTGCCACCAGCAGACCCCTTGTGGCTAGCACAGATACGCAGTATTTT.

The rearrangement links TRBV2 to TRBJ2-2; TRBD1 agrees at 8 bases. Trimming at V came to 6 bases and at J to 5 bases, leaving 8 bases not matched to a gene. Germline CDR1 is SNHLY and CDR2 is FYNNEI. The CDR3 has 15 amino acids. The CDR3 DNA reads TGTGCCAGCAGAGGGGCAGGGGGCGGAACCGGGGAGCTGTTTTTT. It codes for CASRGAGGGTGELFF.

The chain is built from TRBV5-1 and TRBJ1-4, with TRBD1 as a possible D gene (6 bases). The length of the CDR3 is 13 residues. Germline V gene data show CDR1 as SGHRS and CDR2 as YFSETQ. Between the trimmed V and J ends, which lost 4 bases and 5 bases, there was a span of 9 bases. This CDR3 is CASSPDSNEKLFF. Here the CDR3 DNA reads TGCGCCAGCAGCCCGGACAGCAATGAAAAACTGTTTTTT.

V usage is TRBV6-6 and J usage is TRBJ1-2, with a tentative D call TRBD1 (5 bases). This CDR3 has 13 amino acids. Germline V CDR1 and CDR2: MNHNY, SVGAGI (reference sequence). Trimming cost V 7 bases and J 6 bases, with 15 bases left between them. The CDR3 is CASKDRWGDGYTF. The CDR3 coding sequence is TGTGCCAGCAAGGACCGATGGGGGGATGGCTACACCTTC.

The genes are TRBV19 and TRBJ2-1; 12 bases align to TRBD2. The length of the CDR3 is 17 residues. Trimming cost V 2 bases and J 6 bases; bases outside gene matches: 8. The germline gives CDR1 LNHDA, CDR2 SQIVND (reference sequence). The CDR3 coding sequence is TGTGCCAGTAGTATAAGGCTGACTAGCGGGGGCATCAATGAGCAGTTCTTC. Protein product: CASSIRLTSGGINEQFF.

The sample holds a few counts of this clone. Distinct nucleotide sequences in the sample also encode this CDR3. The chain joins TRBV7-3 to TRBJ2-3; D is ambiguous. The CDR3 loop spans 15 amino acids. From germline, CDR1 is SGHTA and CDR2 FQGTGA. Trimming cost V 1 base and J 1 base, with 9 bases left between them. CDR3 sequence: CASSLNQQGTDTQYF. For the CDR3, the DNA is TGTGCCAGCAGCTTAAACCAGCAGGGCACAGATACGCAGTATTTT.

The rearrangement links TRBV5-6 to TRBJ1-1, with D tentatively TRBD1 (5 bases). Germline V gene data show CDR1 as SGHDT and CDR2 as YYEEEE. CDR3 length: 14 amino acids. Trimming stripped 2 bases from V and 5 bases from J, with 13 bases between. In nucleotides, the CDR3 is TGTGCCAGCAGCTTTAGGGTCGGGGGGACTGAAGCTTTCTTT. Encoded protein: CASSFRVGGTEAFF.

This chain links TRBV19 with TRBJ2-1; D gene ambiguous. In germline, CDR1 is LNHDA, CDR2 SQIVND (reference sequence). Trimming took 9 bases from V and 0 from J, leaving 12 bases between them. This CDR3 region has 14 residues. This CDR3 is CASSVQSSYNEQFF. The CDR3 nucleotides are TGTGCCAGCTCGGTCCAGAGCTCCTACAATGAGCAGTTCTTC.

CDR3 region: CASSSPEGVKGVTDTQYF. Written as DNA, the CDR3 is TGTGCCAGCAGCTCGCCAGAAGGAGTTAAGGGCGTCACAGATACGCAGTATTTT. The V call is TRBV21-1, the J call TRBJ2-3. TRBV21-1 is shown as a pseudogene. There are 18 residues in the CDR3.

The chain combines TRBV4-1 with TRBJ2-3, with 11 bases aligning to TRBD2. In germline, CDR1 is MGHRA, CDR2 YSYEKL. Unmatched junction bases numbered 14, after V lost 1 base and J lost 2 bases. The length of the CDR3 is 20 residues. This CDR3 is CASSQGGVASGGINTDTQYF. CDR3 nucleotides: TGCGCCAGCAGCCAAGGTGGAGTAGCTAGCGGGGGGATCAACACAGATACGCAGTATTTT.

The chain is built from TRBV5-4 and TRBJ2-7; D gene unclear. CDR1 and CDR2 from the germline V gene are SGHNT and YYREEE (reference sequence). The CDR3 is made up of 13 amino acids. The V gene lost 0 bases and the J gene lost 3 bases, with 7 bases spanning the gap. The CDR3 bases are TGTGCCAGCAGCTTGGCCACCCACTACGAGCAGTACTTC. Protein sequence: CASSLATHYEQYF. Together with reference TRBV5-4 and TRBJ2-7, the CDR3 gives the full variable domain: ETGVTQSPTHLIKTRGQQVTLRCSSQSGHNTVSWYQQALGQGPQFIFQYYREEENGRGNFPPRFSGLQFPNYSSELNVNALELDDSALYLCASSLATHYEQYFGPGTRLTVT.

The J gene is TRBJ1-4, the V gene TRBV6-5; tentatively, D is TRBD1 (5 bases). Germline CDR1 reads MNHEY; CDR2 reads SVGAGI. The CDR3 extends over 14 amino acids. Trimming removed 2 bases at V and 7 bases at J, with 11 bases between. The CDR3 bases are TGTGCCAGCAGTTACACCGGGGCGGGTGAAAAACTGTTTTTT. It encodes CASSYTGAGEKLFF.

This chain uses TRBV11-2 with TRBJ1-1, with D possibly being TRBD1 (5 bases). The CDR3 contains 16 residues. The V end was cut by 0 bases, the J end by 5 bases, with 16 bases between. CDR1 is SGHAT and CDR2 is FQNNGV in the germline V gene. The CDR3 protein is CASSLEFGRVKTEAFF. Written as DNA, the CDR3 is TGTGCCAGCAGCTTAGAATTCGGCAGGGTTAAGACTGAAGCTTTCTTT. Full variable domain (remainder filled in from reference TRBV11-2 and TRBJ1-1): EAGVAQSPRYKIIEKRQSVAFWCNPISGHATLYWYQQILGQGPKLLIQFQNNGVVDDSQLPKDRFSAERLKGVDSTLKIQPAKLEDSAVYLCASSLEFGRVKTEAFFGQGTRLTVV.